This TCR beta chain was profiled in a study of OX40 agonist ivuxolimab in advanced cancers. Study in general: Patients treated during dose escalation were battling hepatocellular carcinoma, melanoma, renal cell or head and neck cancer. Study-wide results and caveats: Circulating CD4+ and CD8+ T cells showed clonal expansion by week 6 at 0.1 to 3.0 mg/kg.

Samples were taken at baseline and on day 1 of cycles 4 and 7. Comments on this clone: Its antigen is unknown.

Generated by immunoSEQ multiplex PCR, the TCRdb table keeps only in-frame clones and is missing some. The sample contains about 86,000 clones, around 88% of which appear only once. The sample here was CD4+ or CD8+ T cells sorted from blood, taken in a trial of the OX40 agonist ivuxolimab. The sequence was obtained from an adult with an advanced solid tumor such as melanoma, head and neck, liver or kidney cancer.

The CDR3 protein is CASHSDGGAYF. Here the CDR3 DNA reads TGTGCCAGCCACAGCGACGGGGGGGCGTACTTC. The chain couples TRBV6-1 to TRBJ2-4, with 8 bases fitting TRBD2. From germline, CDR1 is MNHNS and CDR2 SASEGT. The J segment lost 15 bases and the V segment lost 8 bases, leaving 9 bases of the junction unmatched. CDR3 length: 11 amino acids.